The 15 T cell receptor beta chains presented below share a single source sample, sequenced in a study of breast tumors, draining lymph nodes, adjacent tissues. Axillary draining lymph nodes of breast cancer patients supplied the node samples. TCRdb re-called the multiplex PCR reads through MiXCR, storing one row per CDR3 protein. Seen here are approximately 300,000 distinct CDR3 sequences, 30% observed once, and the top ten hold under 1.2%. The sequenced material came from axillary lymph node tissue. All receptors come from a female donor with breast cancer. Some clones in this sample may be carry-over from other donors' samples.

This chain joins TRBV5-1 and TRBJ2-1; D is possibly TRBD2 (5 bases). The CDR3 consists of 16 residues. With 0 bases removed from V and 6 bases from J, the gap between germline ends came to 16 bases. Germline loops: CDR1 SGHRS, CDR2 YFSETQ. CDR3 loop: CASSLAGSWVVNEQFF. Here the CDR3 DNA reads TGCGCCAGCAGCTTGGCGGGGAGCTGGGTGGTCAATGAGCAGTTCTTC.

As concerns this clonotype: This may come from a read error, since a much larger clone is one base off. This chain connects TRBV5-1 to TRBJ2-3; 7 nucleotides line up with TRBD2. Germline assignment: CDR1 SGHRS and CDR2 YFSETQ. The CDR3 runs to 14 residues. The CDR3 bases are TGCGCCAGCAGCTTGAGCGGGATGGTAGATGCGCAGTATTTT. It encodes CASSLSGMVDAQYF.

This clonotype was counted ten times or more. The V call is TRBV7-8, the J call TRBJ2-1, with D possibly matching TRBD2 (6 bases). The V gene's germline CDR1 is SGHVS and CDR2 FQNEAQ. This CDR3 has 17 residues. The V and J ends lost 4 bases and 4 bases respectively, with 20 bases between them. The CDR3 is CASSSGGLTRRYNEQFF. In DNA, the CDR3 is TGTGCCAGCAGCTCCGGGGGACTGACTAGAAGGTACAATGAGCAGTTCTTC. Combining the CDR3 with reference TRBV7-8 and TRBJ2-1 gives the whole variable domain GAGVSQSPRYKVAKRGQDVALRCDPISGHVSLFWYQQALGQGPEFLTYFQNEAQLDKSGLPSDRFFAERPEGSVSTLKIQRTQQEDSAVYLCASSSGGLTRRYNEQFFGPGTRLTVL.

On this clonotype: This clone may be a read error of a much larger clone one base away. This sequence joins TRBV20-1 and TRBJ2-1; no definite D call. The CDR3 has 14 residues. The germline CDR1 and CDR2 sequences are DFQATT and SNEGSKA (reference sequence). The CDR3 sequence is CSATSRNSYTEQFF. CDR3 nucleotide sequence: TGCAGTGCCACCAGCAGAAACTCCTACACTGAGCAGTTCTTC.

The chain is built from TRBV7-3 and TRBJ2-3; 8 bases match TRBD1. Germline assignment: CDR1 SGHTA and CDR2 FQGTGA. CDR3 length: 12 amino acids. Germline trimming cut 4 bases from V and 14 bases from J; bases unmatched to any gene: 8. The CDR3 loop is CASSSGTGVTYF. The DNA for the CDR3 is TGTGCCAGCAGCTCCGGGACAGGAGTTACGTATTTT.

This clonotype was detected ten times or more. The gene calls are TRBV5-6 and TRBJ2-7; 8 nucleotides align to TRBD1. With V trimmed by 4 bases and J by 0 bases, 3 bases remained unmatched. Germline lookup yields CDR1 SGHDT and CDR2 YYEEEE. The CDR3 consists of 14 residues. For the CDR3, the DNA is TGTGCCAGCAGCGCGACAGGGGTCTCCTACGAGCAGTACTTC. This encodes CASSATGVSYEQYF. Combining the CDR3 with reference TRBV5-6 and TRBJ2-7 gives the whole variable domain DAGVTQSPTHLIKTRGQQVTLRCSPKSGHDTVSWYQQALGQGPQFIFQYYEEEERQRGNFPDRFSGHQFPNYSSELNVNALLLGDSALYLCASSATGVSYEQYFGPGTRLTVT.

To note about this clonotype: The junction does not match germline at one end; this may be a read error. The chain uses TRBV24-1 and TRBJ2-3; possibly TRBD1 for D (5 bases). The CDR3 is 15 amino acids. CDR1 and CDR2 from the germline V gene are KGHDR and SFDVKD. CDR3 sequence: CATRGSGKDTGTQYF. DNA for the CDR3: TGTGCCACCAGAGGGTCAGGGAAGGACACAGGTACGCAGTACTTT.

Points on this clonotype: The DNA is left out, because the CDR3 cannot be placed on it with certainty; the CDR3 is given as TCRdb lists it. The CDR3 spells CASSFYICSAISTDTQYF. The rearrangement joins TRBV7-2 to TRBJ2-3. CDR1 SGHTA and CDR2 FQGNSA come from the germline V gene. Termini included, the CDR3 measures 18 amino acids.

This chain joins TRBV24-1 and TRBJ1-5; no clear D gene. CDR3 length: 13 residues. Trimming cost V 0 bases and J 9 bases, with 8 bases left between them. CDR1 is KGHDR and CDR2 is SFDVKD in the germline V gene. The CDR3 region has the DNA TGTGCCACCAGTGATTTGCGGGGAGTGCCCCAGCATTTT. Its translation: CATSDLRGVPQHF.

Comments on this clonotype: Likely a read error: the CDR3 ends without its conserved phenylalanine or tryptophan. The chain employs TRBV19 and TRBJ2-5; TRBD1 might be the D (6 bases). This CDR3 spans 15 amino acids. The ends were cut back, 5 bases at V and 5 bases at J, with 18 bases in the middle. CDR1 LNHDA and CDR2 SQIVND come from the germline V gene (reference sequence). This CDR3 reads CASSPRDIVVETQYL. In DNA form, the CDR3 reads TGTGCCAGTAGTCCCCGGGACATAGTTGTTGAGACCCAGTACTTA.

With regard to this clonotype: Given a much more abundant clone one base away, this may be a read error. The CDR3 loop reads CASSYSRDEQFF. CDR3 nucleotides: TGTGCCAGCAGTTACTCGCGGGATGAGCAGTTCTTC. This sequence joins TRBV6-6 and TRBJ2-1, with a weak D call TRBD2 (5 bases). The ends were cut back, 0 bases at V and 8 bases at J, with 5 bases in the middle. The CDR3 sequence is 12 residues long. Looked up from germline, CDR1 is MNHNY and CDR2 is SVGAGI (reference sequence).

The chain uses TRBV6-2 or TRBV6-3 and TRBJ2-3; possible D gene TRBD1, 5 bases. Germline V gene lookup returns CDR1 MNHEY and CDR2 SVGEGT. Trimming left V 10 bases short and J 0 bases short, with 14 bases between. The CDR3 has 14 residues. Here the CDR3 reads CATRRQPSTDTQYF. In DNA form, the CDR3 reads TGTGCCACACGACGACAGCCTAGCACAGATACGCAGTATTTT.

This clonotype has at least ten counts. V and J are TRBV12-5 and TRBJ1-5, with D maybe TRBD1 (6 bases). CDR3 length: 12 amino acids. V dropped 3 bases and J dropped 10 bases, with 10 bases sitting between them. Per germline, CDR1 LGHNT and CDR2 FRNRAP. As DNA, the CDR3 is TGTGCTAGTGGTTTCCCGACAGGTCCCCAGCATTTT. It translates to CASGFPTGPQHF.

V gene TRBV4-1 combines with J gene TRBJ2-7; tentative D call: TRBD1 (6 bases). This CDR3 is 16 amino acids long. Germline CDR1 and CDR2: MGHRA and YSYEKL. V shed 0 bases and J shed 0 bases, with 12 bases lying between them. The CDR3 DNA is TGCGCCAGCAGCCAAGATTCGGCAGGGGTCTCCTACGAGCAGTACTTC. This sequence encodes CASSQDSAGVSYEQYF.

In the case of this clonotype: With a much larger clone just one base away, this may be a read error. The gene calls are TRBV5-5 and TRBJ2-7, with D unresolved. CDR3 length equals 14 residues. The germline V gene encodes CDR1 SGHKS and CDR2 YYEKEE (reference sequence). The CDR3 DNA sequence: TGCGCCAGCAGCCTCCGCGGTGCCCTCTACGAGCAGTACTTC. Its protein product is CASSLRGALYEQYF.